The 20 T cell receptor beta chains below come from one sample, sequenced in a study of graft-versus-host responses after intestinal transplantation. These receptors lack a known antigen. The data were produced by immunoSEQ multiplex PCR, yet TCRdb's version contains in-frame clones alone and is incomplete. Of 130,000 or so clones listed, around 90% are singletons. The sample in question was unstimulated CD4+ T cells sorted from spleen or lymph node cells, obtained before intestinal transplant. All receptors derive from a human donor who received an intestinal transplant.

This chain links TRBV2 with TRBJ2-2; 11 bases map to TRBD2. Germline values: CDR1 SNHLY, CDR2 FYNNEI. Losses at the gene ends were 9 bases for V and 3 bases for J; bases not matched to a gene: 9. The CDR3 consists of 16 residues. The CDR3 sequence: CASTALAGGYTGELFF. CDR3 DNA sequence: TGTGCCAGTACAGCTCTAGCGGGAGGTTACACCGGGGAGCTGTTTTTT.

This chain joins TRBV18 and TRBJ1-1, with D perhaps TRBD1 (5 bases). Germline loops: CDR1 KGHSH, CDR2 LQKENI. This CDR3 is 15 amino acids long. The germline V and J ends were trimmed by 6 bases and 5 bases, with 19 bases remaining between them. CDR3 bases: TGTGCCAGCTCGCCTGGGTGGGGGTTGAGGACTGAAGCTTTCTTT. As protein: CASSPGWGLRTEAFF.

This rearrangement joins TRBV9 to TRBJ1-6; D possibly corresponds to TRBD1 (5 bases). Trimming removed 4 bases at V and 6 bases at J, with 11 bases between. CDR3 length: 14 amino acids. The V gene's germline CDR1 is SGDLS and CDR2 YYNGEE. CDR3 DNA: TGTGCCAGCAGCCTCGCAGGGACTAATTCACCCCTCCACTTT. Protein sequence: CASSLAGTNSPLHF.

The chain is built from TRBV30 and TRBJ2-3; TRBD2 agrees at 8 bases. The CDR3 is 16 amino acids. The germline CDR1 and CDR2 sequences are GTSNPN and SVGIG (reference sequence). The trim removed 8 bases at V and 3 bases at J, leaving 16 bases unmatched. The CDR3 sequence: CARGGLEERGTDTQYF. The DNA of the CDR3 is TGTGCCCGAGGGGGACTAGAGGAAAGAGGGACAGATACGCAGTATTTT.

This chain links TRBV5-4 with TRBJ1-3, with 7 bases matching TRBD1. Germline V gene data show CDR1 as SGHNT and CDR2 as YYREEE (reference sequence). V shed 2 bases, J shed 3 bases, and the junction held 5 bases outside the gene matches. The CDR3 totals 15 residues. The CDR3 DNA sequence: TGTGCCAGCAGCTTACCAGGGGGAAATGGAAACACCATATATTTT. Translation gives CASSLPGGNGNTIYF.

The chain combines TRBV28 with TRBJ1-2, with D uncertain. The CDR3 totals 16 residues. CDR1 is MDHEN and CDR2 is SYDVKM in the germline V gene. V was cut by 3 bases and J by 5 bases, with 19 bases left in between. The CDR3 sequence is CASSFGVGRMLYGYTF. For the CDR3, the DNA is TGTGCCAGCAGTTTTGGTGTCGGCAGGATGCTATATGGCTACACCTTC.

This rearrangement joins TRBV7-3 to TRBJ1-3, with a tentative D call TRBD1 (5 bases). Germline V gene lookup returns CDR1 SGHTA and CDR2 FQGTGA. Trimming removed 5 bases at V and 5 bases at J, with 22 bases between. There are 17 residues in the CDR3. For the CDR3, the DNA is TGTGCCAGCAGCCTGGCGGGACGCGTAGGATGGAGAAACACCATATATTTT. The encoded protein is CASSLAGRVGWRNTIYF.

V and J are TRBV6-5 and TRBJ1-3; D is unresolved. V lost 1 base and J lost 0, with 10 bases in between. The CDR3 extends over 16 amino acids. Germline V gene lookup returns CDR1 MNHEY and CDR2 SVGAGI. For the CDR3, the DNA is TGTGCCAGCAGTTACTTCGGCCGGGGCTCTGGAAACACCATATATTTT. Translated, it gives CASSYFGRGSGNTIYF.

The chain has TRBV5-1 and TRBJ2-1; 12 bases map to TRBD2. This CDR3 has 15 amino acids. Germline CDR1 is SGHRS and CDR2 is YFSETQ. Trimming cost V 2 bases and J 7 bases; bases outside gene matches: 4. CDR3 coding DNA: TGCGCCAGCAGCTTCCCTAGCGGGAGGGCTAATGAGCAGTTCTTC. It encodes CASSFPSGRANEQFF.

The chain joins TRBV19 to TRBJ1-1; the match to TRBD1 covers 8 bases. V gave up 5 bases and J gave up 2 bases; unmatched junction bases: 4. This CDR3 region has 14 residues. Germline V lookup: CDR1 LNHDA, CDR2 SQIVND (reference sequence). CDR3 amino acids: CASSHGQGNTEAFF. The CDR3 nucleotides are TGTGCCAGTAGTCACGGACAGGGAAACACTGAAGCTTTCTTT.

The rearrangement uses TRBV28 and TRBJ1-4; 9 positions match TRBD1. Looked up from germline, CDR1 is MDHEN and CDR2 is SYDVKM. The CDR3 contains 15 residues. The V segment lost 5 bases and the J segment 8 bases; nucleotides outside the gene matches: 9. The CDR3 sequence is CASSVSGTGREKLFF. The CDR3 DNA reads TGTGCCAGCAGTGTCTCCGGGACAGGGAGGGAAAAACTGTTTTTT.

This sequence joins TRBV5-1 and TRBJ2-1; weak D call: TRBD2 (5 bases). CDR3 length: 17 amino acids. V gave up 1 base and J gave up 0 bases, with 14 bases separating them. Germline V CDR1 and CDR2: SGHRS, YFSETQ. CDR3 coding DNA: TGCGCCAGCAGCTTGTGGCCAGTCAGCGGCTCCTACAATGAGCAGTTCTTC. It is translated as CASSLWPVSGSYNEQFF.

This chain links TRBV19 with TRBJ2-1; 7 nucleotides agree with TRBD2. Germline V CDR1 and CDR2: LNHDA, SQIVND (reference sequence). This CDR3 is built from 15 residues. The V and J ends lost 1 base and 5 bases, in that order; junction bases with no gene match: 5. This CDR3 reads CASSIGGGTNNEQFF. The CDR3 DNA is TGTGCCAGTAGTATAGGGGGAGGGACTAACAATGAGCAGTTCTTC.

This sequence joins TRBV7-8 and TRBJ1-4, with 9 bases fitting TRBD1. The CDR3 contains 15 residues. Germline V CDR1 and CDR2: SGHVS, FQNEAQ. V was clipped by 6 bases and J by 7 bases; unmatched bases: 9. The chain's CDR3 is CASRKQGARGEKLFF. The CDR3 bases are TGTGCCAGCAGGAAACAGGGGGCGCGGGGTGAAAAACTGTTTTTT.

V and J are TRBV27 and TRBJ2-3, with 9 nucleotides matching TRBD2. V lost 10 bases and J lost 0; bases outside the gene matches: 14. Per germline, CDR1 MNHEY and CDR2 SMNVEV (reference sequence). CDR3 size: 17 residues. The CDR3 here is CATRTTSGLPSTDTQYF. For the CDR3, the DNA is TGTGCCACCAGAACGACTAGCGGATTACCTAGCACAGATACGCAGTATTTT.

The chain has TRBV28 and TRBJ2-2, with 7 bases matching TRBD1. The CDR3 runs 18 residues. Germline V gene lookup returns CDR1 MDHEN and CDR2 SYDVKM. The V segment lost 5 bases and the J segment 0 bases; nucleotides outside the gene matches: 12. CDR3 coding DNA: TGTGCCAGCAGTCCAACCGCCCTCGGGACAGCGAACACCGGGGAGCTGTTTTTT. It codes for CASSPTALGTANTGELFF.

The rearrangement joins TRBV27 to TRBJ2-1, with 9 bases aligning to TRBD2. V was clipped by 7 bases and J by 6 bases; unmatched bases: 7. Germline CDR1 and CDR2: MNHEY and SMNVEV (reference sequence). The CDR3 is 14 amino acids. The CDR3: CASKPGLASNEQFF. The CDR3, as DNA: TGTGCCAGCAAACCGGGACTAGCATCCAATGAGCAGTTCTTC.

The gene calls are TRBV14 and TRBJ1-1, with 7 bases fitting TRBD1. The length of the CDR3 is 15 residues. After removal of 2 bases from V and 2 bases from J, the junction contained 5 bases not matched to a gene. Per germline, CDR1 SGHDN and CDR2 FVKESK. This CDR3 is CASSQRTGANTEAFF. CDR3 nucleotide sequence: TGTGCCAGCAGCCAAAGGACAGGAGCCAACACTGAAGCTTTCTTT.

The CDR3 sequence is CASSPVWDRGSEQYF. As DNA, the CDR3 is TGTGCCAGCAGCCCGGTTTGGGACAGGGGGTCCGAGCAGTACTTC. This chain joins TRBV28 and TRBJ2-7; 11 positions agree with TRBD1. With 6 bases clipped from V and 6 bases from J, the junction kept 10 bases outside the gene matches. Germline V gene data show CDR1 as MDHEN and CDR2 as SYDVKM. The CDR3 sequence is 15 residues long.

V usage is TRBV2 and J usage is TRBJ2-3; D not resolved. V gave up 5 bases and J gave up 10 bases, with 16 bases separating them. The CDR3 sequence is 13 residues long. Germline loops: CDR1 SNHLY, CDR2 FYNNEI. CDR3 in amino acids: CASSTHPLGAQYF. The CDR3 region has the DNA TGTGCCAGCAGTACACACCCCCTTGGGGCGCAGTATTTT.